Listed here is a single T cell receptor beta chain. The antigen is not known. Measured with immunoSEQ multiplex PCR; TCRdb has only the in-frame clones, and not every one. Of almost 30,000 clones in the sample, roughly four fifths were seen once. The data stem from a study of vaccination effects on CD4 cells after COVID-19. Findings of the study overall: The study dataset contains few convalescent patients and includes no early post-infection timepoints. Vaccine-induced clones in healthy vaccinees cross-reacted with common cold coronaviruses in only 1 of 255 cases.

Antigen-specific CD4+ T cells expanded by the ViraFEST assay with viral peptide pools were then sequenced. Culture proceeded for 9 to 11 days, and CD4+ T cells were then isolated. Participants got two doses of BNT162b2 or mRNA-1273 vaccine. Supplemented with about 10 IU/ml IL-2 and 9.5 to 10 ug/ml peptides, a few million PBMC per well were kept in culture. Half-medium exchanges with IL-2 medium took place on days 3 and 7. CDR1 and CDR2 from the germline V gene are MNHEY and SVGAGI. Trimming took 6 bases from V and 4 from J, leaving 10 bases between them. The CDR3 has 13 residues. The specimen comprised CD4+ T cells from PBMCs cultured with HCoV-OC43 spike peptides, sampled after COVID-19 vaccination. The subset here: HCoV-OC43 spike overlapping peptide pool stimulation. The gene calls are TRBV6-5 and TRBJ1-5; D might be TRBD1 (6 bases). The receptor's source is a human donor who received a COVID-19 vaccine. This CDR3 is CASSGQNNQPQHF. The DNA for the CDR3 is TGTGCCAGCAGCGGACAGAATAATCAGCCCCAGCATTTT.